This TCR beta chain was recovered during a study of T cell clonality in common variable immunodeficiency. Overall study results and limits: In common variable immunodeficiency, TCR beta chains reportedly carried fewer deletions and N-nucleotide insertions. Compared with controls, CVID subjects had fewer shared TCRbeta clones.

The CDR3 has 14 residues. Looked up from germline, CDR1 is SEHNR and CDR2 is FQNEAQ (reference sequence). The V and J ends lost 4 bases and 3 bases, in that order; junction bases with no gene match: 2. This clone was seen a handful of times. The antigen is unknown. The read ends 3 residues before the CDR3 terminus; that terminus is restored from the germline J gene. The CVID group had roughly 15 females and 30 or so males, mean age roughly 40. Blood came from CVID subjects not ill and not taking immunomodulatory or immunosuppressive medication. Blood samples were heparinized, about 5 to 9 ml per donor. The assay was immunoSEQ multiplex PCR, and TCRdb's table has in-frame clones only and misses some. The sample contains 30,000 to 40,000 clones, none of them singletons.

This clonotype was obtained from a human donor with common variable immunodeficiency. Sequencing was performed on peripheral blood mononuclear cells. The rearrangement uses TRBV7-9 and TRBJ2-7, with TRBD2 matching over 11 bases. The CDR3 sequence: CASSSGTSGYEQYF. The sequenced CDR3 bases are TGTGCCAGCAGCTCCGGGACTAGCGGCTACGAG. Combining the CDR3 with reference TRBV7-9 and TRBJ2-7 gives the whole variable domain DTGVSQNPRHKITKRGQNVTFRCDPISEHNRLYWYRQTLGQGPEFLTYFQNEAQLEKSRLLSDRFSAERPKGSFSTLEIQRTEQGDSAMYLCASSSGTSGYEQYFGPGTRLTVT.